The 22 T cell receptor beta chains below all came from one sample that was sequenced in a study of cytomegalovirus exposure and HLA in healthy donors. 60 Vbeta and 13 Jbeta primers were used in PCR. Profiled with immunoSEQ multiplex PCR; TCRdb holds only in-frame clones, not every one. The sample holds about 190,000 clones, 85% to 90% seen once. The sample was PBMCs. These receptor sequences come from a young man in good health and CMV-seronegative.

This chain uses TRBV4-1 with TRBJ1-1; D remains unclear. Germline V lookup: CDR1 MGHRA, CDR2 YSYEKL. The CDR3 is 14 residues long. Trimming removed 3 bases at V and 1 base at J, with 9 bases between. The CDR3 protein is CASSQVRENTEAFF. CDR3 in DNA: TGCGCCAGCAGCCAGGTTCGGGAGAACACTGAAGCTTTCTTT.

The J gene is TRBJ2-3, the V gene TRBV14, with TRBD2 matching over 13 bases. The trim removed 0 bases at V and 4 bases at J, leaving 10 bases unmatched. The CDR3 spans 19 residues. Germline V gene data show CDR1 as SGHDN and CDR2 as FVKESK. The CDR3 sequence: CASSQDNSGLAGEPDTQYF. The DNA of the CDR3 is TGTGCCAGCAGCCAAGATAACTCAGGACTAGCGGGAGAACCAGATACGCAGTATTTT.

The gene calls are TRBV4-1 and TRBJ2-7; TRBD1 matches at 8 bases. V shed 5 bases, J shed 0 bases, and the junction held 12 bases outside the gene matches. The CDR3 is 17 amino acids. CDR1 and CDR2 (germline): MGHRA, YSYEKL. The CDR3 DNA sequence: TGCGCCAGCAGCTTCTCCAGGGGGCCCAGTAGCTCCTACGAGCAGTACTTC. It specifies CASSFSRGPSSSYEQYF.

J is TRBJ1-1 and V is TRBV6-6; no clear D gene. From germline, CDR1 is MNHNY and CDR2 SVGAGI (reference sequence). The CDR3 length is 13 residues. V shed 0 bases and J shed 8 bases, with 10 bases lying between them. The CDR3 loop reads CASSYSGGAEAFF. In DNA, the CDR3 is TGTGCCAGCAGTTACTCTGGCGGAGCCGAAGCTTTCTTT.

The chain joins TRBV9 to TRBJ2-3; D not certain. Trimming cost V 0 bases and J 2 bases, with 10 bases left between them. CDR3 length: 15 amino acids. Germline values: CDR1 SGDLS, CDR2 YYNGEE. In DNA, the CDR3 is TGTGCCAGCAGCGTAGGGAGTTTGTCCACAGATACGCAGTATTTT. Its translation: CASSVGSLSTDTQYF.

The chain joins TRBV4-2 to TRBJ1-2; a possible D gene is TRBD1 (6 bases). The V end was cut by 4 bases, the J end by 7 bases, with 16 bases between. The CDR3 extends over 14 amino acids. CDR1 is LGHNA, CDR2 YNFKEQ, per germline. The CDR3 nucleotides are TGTGCCAGCAGCCCGGGGGGGGGCAACAGTGGCTACACCTTC. It is translated as CASSPGGGNSGYTF.

The J gene is TRBJ2-7, the V gene TRBV28, with 10 bases lining up with TRBD2. The CDR3 is 20 amino acids. CDR1 MDHEN and CDR2 SYDVKM come from the germline V gene. With 0 bases clipped from V and 0 bases from J, the junction kept 14 bases outside the gene matches. The CDR3 sequence: CASSLWALSGGSPSSYEQYF. CDR3 nucleotide sequence: TGTGCCAGCAGTTTATGGGCCCTTAGCGGGGGGAGCCCGAGCTCCTACGAGCAGTACTTC. Variable domain in full (rest from reference TRBV28 and TRBJ2-7): DVKVTQSSRYLVKRTGEKVFLECVQDMDHENMFWYRQDPGLGLRLIYFSYDVKMKEKGDIPEGYSVSREKKERFSLILESASTNQTSMYLCASSLWALSGGSPSSYEQYFGPGTRLTVT.

This rearrangement joins TRBV19 to TRBJ2-2; 7 bases fit TRBD2. The CDR3 has 15 amino acids. Germline values: CDR1 LNHDA, CDR2 SQIVND (reference sequence). Germline trimming cut 8 bases from V and 0 bases from J; bases unmatched to any gene: 6. In DNA, the CDR3 is TGTGCCAGTGGGGAGGGGACCTCGAACACCGGGGAGCTGTTTTTT. The encoded protein is CASGEGTSNTGELFF.

The rearrangement joins TRBV9 to TRBJ1-2; D is undetermined. The length of the CDR3 is 15 residues. The germline gives CDR1 SGDLS, CDR2 YYNGEE. V shed 3 bases and J shed 3 bases, with 15 bases lying between them. The CDR3 spells CASSGLREAHYGYTF. DNA for the CDR3: TGTGCCAGCAGCGGTCTGCGGGAGGCGCACTATGGCTACACCTTC.

The chain employs TRBV4-1 and TRBJ2-1; 13 bases agree with TRBD2. The germline gives CDR1 MGHRA, CDR2 YSYEKL. The CDR3 extends over 20 amino acids. V trimming: 0 bases; J trimming: 2 bases; junction bases outside the gene matches: 10. DNA for the CDR3: TGCGCCAGCAGCCAAGAACGGGGCACTAGCGGGAGGGCCCCCTACAATGAGCAGTTCTTC. Translating it yields CASSQERGTSGRAPYNEQFF.

The chain has TRBV18 and TRBJ2-3; TRBD2 might be the D (7 bases). This CDR3 is 16 amino acids long. Germline V gene sequence: CDR1 KGHSH, CDR2 LQKENI. V dropped 6 bases and J dropped 4 bases, with 20 bases sitting between them. In nucleotides, the CDR3 is TGTGCCAGCTCGTCAAGGACGGGCGGGGGCGCAGATACGCAGTATTTT. Translating it yields CASSSRTGGGADTQYF.

This clone was observed a few times. This chain connects TRBV2 to TRBJ2-2; 7 nucleotides line up with TRBD2. Looked up from germline, CDR1 is SNHLY and CDR2 is FYNNEI. This CDR3 is 15 amino acids long. V lost 1 base and J lost 7; bases outside the gene matches: 6. CDR3 sequence: CASSEESGGSGELFF. CDR3 nucleotide sequence: TGTGCCAGCAGTGAAGAGTCGGGAGGTAGCGGGGAGCTGTTTTTT.

The CDR3 DNA reads TGTGCCAGCTCAATGTCAGGGGCGAGCGGGGAGCTGTTTTTT. Translating gives CASSMSGASGELFF. This chain connects TRBV18 to TRBJ2-2, with a tentative D call TRBD1 (6 bases). Trimming stripped 5 bases from V and 7 bases from J, with 14 bases between. The CDR3 has 14 residues. Germline-derived CDR1 and CDR2 are KGHSH and LQKENI.

This chain joins TRBV19 and TRBJ2-3; D is possibly TRBD1 (5 bases). Between the trimmed V and J ends, which lost 3 bases and 5 bases, there was a span of 21 bases. CDR3 length: 17 amino acids. Germline CDR1 reads LNHDA; CDR2 reads SQIVND (reference sequence). The CDR3 here is CASSISARGAGKDTQYF. The CDR3 bases are TGTGCCAGTAGTATTTCCGCCCGTGGGGCAGGGAAAGATACGCAGTATTTT.

This rearrangement joins TRBV5-1 to TRBJ2-3; the D gene is possibly TRBD1 (5 bases). V gave up 1 base and J gave up 4 bases, with 13 bases separating them. Germline V gene sequence: CDR1 SGHRS, CDR2 YFSETQ. The CDR3 loop spans 15 amino acids. In DNA, the CDR3 is TGCGCCAGCAGCTTGTTAGGCAGGGTGGCAGATACGCAGTATTTT. Translated, it gives CASSLLGRVADTQYF.

CDR3 nucleotides: TGTGCCAGCAGCTTAGGATCCGGCGTCGGAGTCGGCTACACCTTC. It encodes CASSLGSGVGVGYTF. The chain combines TRBV7-9 with TRBJ1-2; D uncertain. Germline V gene data show CDR1 as SEHNR and CDR2 as FQNEAQ (reference sequence). Trimming left V 1 base short and J 8 bases short, with 17 bases between. The CDR3 loop spans 15 amino acids.

V is TRBV27 and J is TRBJ1-3; D not certain. CDR3 length: 15 residues. Germline loops: CDR1 MNHEY, CDR2 SMNVEV (reference sequence). The ends were cut back, 3 bases at V and 3 bases at J, with 12 bases in the middle. The CDR3 sequence is CASSLKRGGGNTIYF. For the CDR3, the DNA is TGTGCCAGCAGTTTGAAGCGAGGCGGTGGAAACACCATATATTTT.

The chain joins TRBV19 to TRBJ1-1; D gene unclear. This CDR3 is built from 14 residues. V lost 3 bases and J 0 bases, leaving 8 bases between the germline ends. Germline CDR1 LNHDA, CDR2 SQIVND (reference sequence). The CDR3 sequence is CASSMGRMNTEAFF. The CDR3 nucleotides read TGTGCCAGTAGTATGGGCAGGATGAACACTGAAGCTTTCTTT.

The chain joins TRBV28 to TRBJ2-2; 12 nucleotides align to TRBD2. The CDR3 runs to 16 residues. Germline V lookup: CDR1 MDHEN, CDR2 SYDVKM. Trimming at V came to 6 bases and at J to 5 bases, leaving 7 bases not matched to a gene. The CDR3 region has the DNA TGTGCCAGCAGAGTTACCGGGACTAGCGGGACCGGGGAGCTGTTTTTT. This gives the protein CASRVTGTSGTGELFF.

The chain recombines TRBV7-9 with TRBJ1-1, with D possibly TRBD1 on 5 matching bases. V shed 7 bases and J shed 2 bases, with 11 bases lying between them. The germline V gene encodes CDR1 SEHNR and CDR2 FQNEAQ (reference sequence). The CDR3 contains 13 residues. The CDR3 nucleotides are TGTGCCAGCAACCATGGGGCCAACACTGAAGCTTTCTTT. This sequence encodes CASNHGANTEAFF.

The gene calls are TRBV6-1 and TRBJ2-3, with 10 bases identical to TRBD2. Germline-derived CDR1 and CDR2 are MNHNS and SASEGT. The trim removed 3 bases at V and 0 bases at J, leaving 12 bases unmatched. The CDR3 length is 19 residues. CDR3 protein: CASSDGLAGEFTSTDTQYF. Here the CDR3 DNA reads TGTGCCAGCAGTGATGGGCTAGCGGGGGAATTTACTAGCACAGATACGCAGTATTTT.

This clone has only a few counts. This sequence joins TRBV28 and TRBJ1-2; D ambiguous. Germline CDR1 reads MDHEN; CDR2 reads SYDVKM. This CDR3 has 12 residues. Trimming stripped 2 bases from V and 4 bases from J, with 5 bases between. CDR3 residues: CASSLQAYGYTF. The CDR3 DNA sequence: TGTGCCAGCAGTTTACAGGCCTATGGCTACACCTTC.